Each of the 24 T cell receptor beta chains below was sequenced from the same sample in a study of T-cell reconstitution after alpha-beta-depleted transplantation in children. For TCRbeta, the library was prepared with unique molecular identifiers. One entry per CDR3 protein, called by TCRdb with MiXCR from the PCR reads. The sample has fewer than 95,000 distinct CDR3 sequences; 12% are singletons. The sample in question was PBMCs from the stem cell graft donor, obtained from the stem cell graft. These receptors were taken from a human donor who donated a stem cell graft to a child with inherited bone marrow failure.

This clonotype has a handful of counts. The chain recombines TRBV15 with TRBJ1-3; 11 nucleotides match TRBD1. V was pared by 1 base and J by 4 bases, with 15 bases of the junction left unmatched. CDR1 is LNHNV, CDR2 YYDKDF, per germline (reference sequence). The CDR3 covers 20 residues. CDR3 amino acids: CATSRALGQGASTWGNTIYF. CDR3 bases: TGTGCCACCAGCAGAGCCCTCGGACAGGGGGCCAGTACGTGGGGAAACACCATATATTTT.

This clonotype was found a few times. The chain has TRBV11-2 and TRBJ1-1, with D unresolved. The germline V and J ends were trimmed by 2 bases and 3 bases, with 19 bases remaining between them. From germline, CDR1 is SGHAT and CDR2 FQNNGV. The CDR3 length is 17 residues. The CDR3 sequence: CASSLSNRGRRDTEAFF. DNA for the CDR3: TGTGCCAGCAGCTTATCTAACAGAGGACGAAGGGACACTGAAGCTTTCTTT.

This rearrangement joins TRBV5-1 to TRBJ2-5; tentatively, D is TRBD2 (6 bases). The ends were cut back, 6 bases at V and 4 bases at J, with 13 bases in the middle. The length of the CDR3 is 13 residues. CDR1 and CDR2 from the germline V gene are SGHRS and YFSETQ. CDR3 region: CASNEGRGETQYF. The DNA for the CDR3 is TGCGCCAGCAATGAGGGGCGGGGAGAGACCCAGTACTTC. The whole variable domain, remainder taken from reference TRBV5-1 and TRBJ2-5, is KAGVTQTPRYLIKTRGQQVTLSCSPISGHRSVSWYQQTPGQGLQFLFEYFSETQRNKGNFPGRFSGRQFSNSRSEMNVSTLELGDSALYLCASNEGRGETQYFGPGTRLLVL.

This clonotype appeared many times. V gene TRBV7-9 combines with J gene TRBJ2-1; 12 positions match TRBD2. Germline CDR1 and CDR2: SEHNR and FQNEAQ (reference sequence). V shed 5 bases, J shed 4 bases, and the junction held 6 bases outside the gene matches. CDR3 length: 16 amino acids. The CDR3, as DNA: TGTGCCAGCAGCCCCTGGACTAGCGGGAAATACAATGAGCAGTTCTTC. Translated: CASSPWTSGKYNEQFF.

Many counts were recorded for this clonotype. The chain couples TRBV5-1 to TRBJ2-6; perhaps TRBD2 as D (6 bases). V lost 4 bases to trimming and J lost 7 bases, with 12 bases between them. The CDR3 has 14 residues. Per germline, CDR1 SGHRS and CDR2 YFSETQ. Here the CDR3 reads CASSTGASANVLTF. The DNA of the CDR3 is TGCGCCAGCAGCACGGGAGCGAGCGCCAACGTCCTGACTTTC. Full variable domain (outside the CDR3, taken from reference TRBV5-1 and TRBJ2-6): KAGVTQTPRYLIKTRGQQVTLSCSPISGHRSVSWYQQTPGQGLQFLFEYFSETQRNKGNFPGRFSGRQFSNSRSEMNVSTLELGDSALYLCASSTGASANVLTFGAGSRLTVL.

The chain links TRBV27 to TRBJ2-7; perhaps TRBD1 as D (6 bases). Germline V gives CDR1 MNHEY, CDR2 SMNVEV (reference sequence). The CDR3 runs to 12 residues. Trimming pared 3 bases from V and 6 bases from J, leaving 9 bases between. The CDR3 here is CASSFARGEQYF. For the CDR3, the DNA is TGTGCCAGCAGTTTCGCCAGGGGCGAGCAGTACTTC.

This chain connects TRBV3-1 to TRBJ2-5, with D tentatively TRBD2 (6 bases). The V gene lost 0 bases and the J gene lost 5 bases, with 13 bases spanning the gap. There are 15 residues in the CDR3. Germline values: CDR1 LGHDT, CDR2 YNNKEL (reference sequence). The chain's CDR3 is CASSQDRRERETQYF. The CDR3 DNA reads TGTGCCAGCAGCCAAGATCGACGGGAGCGGGAGACCCAGTACTTC.

This clonotype came up a few times. The CDR3 nucleotides are TGTGCCAGCAGTGAGCGGACTAGCGGCGAGCAGTACTTC. Translation: CASSERTSGEQYF. The chain couples TRBV6-1 to TRBJ2-7; TRBD2 matches 10 bases. The CDR3 totals 13 residues. Germline V gene sequence: CDR1 MNHNS, CDR2 SASEGT. J lost 6 bases, V lost 3 bases, and 2 bases had no gene match.

As for this clonotype: A much larger clone lies one base from this, so it may be a read error. The chain carries TRBV3-1 and TRBJ2-7; D gene unclear. The CDR3 covers 14 residues. The germline V gene encodes CDR1 LGHDT and CDR2 YNNKEL (reference sequence). DNA of the CDR3: TGTGCCAGCAGACAAGCCCATTTTGGGTACGAGCAGTACTTC. Translated, it gives CASRQAHFGYEQYF.

In this sample, this clonotype turned up many times. The gene calls are TRBV4-3 and TRBJ1-2; the D is unclear. Germline values: CDR1 LGHNA, CDR2 YSLEER. Trimming removed 0 bases at V and 4 bases at J, with 9 bases between. This CDR3 comprises 14 residues. Written as DNA, the CDR3 is TGCGCCAGCAGCCAAGAGAGACACGTCTATGGCTACACCTTC. Encoded protein: CASSQERHVYGYTF.

This sequence joins TRBV11-2 and TRBJ2-3; D may correspond to TRBD1 or TRBD2 (5 bases each). The germline CDR1 and CDR2 sequences are SGHAT and FQNNGV. This CDR3 contains 18 residues. Trimming pared 2 bases from V and 2 bases from J, leaving 20 bases between. The CDR3 coding sequence is TGTGCCAGCAGCTTACGAGGCTTGGGACGGCGGAACACAGATACGCAGTATTTT. Translated: CASSLRGLGRRNTDTQYF.

This clonotype has ten or more counts. The chain has TRBV9 and TRBJ2-7; unclear D gene. Looked up from germline, CDR1 is SGDLS and CDR2 is YYNGEE. Trimming took 7 bases from V and 0 from J, leaving 17 bases between them. The CDR3 extends over 15 amino acids. Written as DNA, the CDR3 is TGTGCCAGCGGGCCCCTGGCAGGTGCCTCCTACGAGCAGTACTTC. Amino acid sequence: CASGPLAGASYEQYF. Looking up the rest from reference TRBV9 and TRBJ2-7 gives the full variable domain: DSGVTQTPKHLITATGQRVTLRCSPRSGDLSVYWYQQSLDQGLQFLIQYYNGEERAKGNILERFSAQQFPDLHSELNLSSLELGDSALYFCASGPLAGASYEQYFGPGTRLTVT.

This clonotype was counted many times. The chain joins TRBV4-1 to TRBJ2-7; D remains unclear. Germline V gives CDR1 MGHRA, CDR2 YSYEKL. The CDR3 spans 15 residues. V lost 2 bases and J 0 bases, leaving 11 bases between the germline ends. CDR3 in amino acids: CASSQTYGSSYEQYF. The DNA of the CDR3 is TGCGCCAGCAGCCAAACCTACGGAAGCTCCTACGAGCAGTACTTC.

This clonotype has a handful of counts. The chain employs TRBV6-2 or TRBV6-3 and TRBJ2-7, with 7 bases lining up with TRBD1. The germline V gene has CDR1 MNHEY and CDR2 SVGEGT. The CDR3 sequence is 17 residues long. Trimming at V came to 2 bases and at J to 0 bases, leaving 10 bases not matched to a gene. CDR3 protein: CASSYPADRAISYEQYF. For the CDR3, the DNA is TGTGCCAGCAGTTACCCGGCCGACAGGGCCATCTCCTACGAGCAGTACTTC.

This clonotype was counted ten times or more. The chain employs TRBV18 and TRBJ2-7; tentatively, D is TRBD2 (6 bases). Trimming took off 6 bases at V and 3 bases at J, with 24 bases between the two ends. The CDR3 consists of 17 residues. The germline V gene encodes CDR1 KGHSH and CDR2 LQKENI. The CDR3 here is CASSPSLPGTRDYEQYF. CDR3 in DNA: TGTGCCAGCTCCCCATCACTCCCCGGGACTCGTGACTACGAGCAGTACTTC.

The chain has TRBV18 and TRBJ2-7; D unclear. Germline assignment: CDR1 KGHSH and CDR2 LQKENI. With 6 bases removed from V and 0 bases from J, the gap between germline ends came to 12 bases. CDR3 length: 14 amino acids. For the CDR3, the DNA is TGTGCCAGCTCCCCCACAGTGGGCTCCTACGAGCAGTACTTC. Encoded protein: CASSPTVGSYEQYF. Full variable domain (outside the CDR3, taken from reference TRBV18 and TRBJ2-7): NAGVMQNPRHLVRRRGQEARLRCSPMKGHSHVYWYRQLPEEGLKFMVYLQKENIIDESGMPKERFSAEFPKEGPSILRIQQVVRGDSAAYFCASSPTVGSYEQYFGPGTRLTVT.

This clonotype was observed many times. The chain employs TRBV24-1 and TRBJ2-1; D might be TRBD1 (8 bases). The CDR3 spans 14 residues. The V and J ends lost 1 base and 10 bases respectively, with 13 bases between them. Looked up from germline, CDR1 is KGHDR and CDR2 is SFDVKD. The CDR3 reads CATSDLGQGGEQFF. In DNA form, the CDR3 reads TGTGCCACCAGTGATTTAGGACAGGGAGGGGAGCAGTTCTTC.

V is TRBV5-5 and J is TRBJ2-7; 11 bases are a match to TRBD2. Trimming at V came to 4 bases and at J to 4 bases, leaving 7 bases not matched to a gene. Germline-derived CDR1 and CDR2 are SGHKS and YYEKEE (reference sequence). The CDR3 consists of 15 residues. The CDR3 is CASSLTLAGGYEQYF. The CDR3 coding sequence is TGTGCCAGCAGCCTGACCCTAGCGGGAGGATACGAGCAGTACTTC. The complete variable domain, with remaining parts taken from reference TRBV5-5 and TRBJ2-7, reads DAGVTQSPTHLIKTRGQQVTLRCSPISGHKSVSWYQQVLGQGPQFIFQYYEKEERGRGNFPDRFSARQFPNYSSELNVNALLLGDSALYLCASSLTLAGGYEQYFGPGTRLTVT.

This clonotype was seen at least ten times. The chain employs TRBV9 and TRBJ2-1; D remains unclear. Trimming shortened V by 0 bases and J by 2 bases, and 0 bases separated the two germline ends. Germline V gene lookup returns CDR1 SGDLS and CDR2 YYNGEE. The CDR3 totals 12 residues. CDR3 in amino acids: CASSVAYNEQFF. CDR3 coding DNA: TGTGCCAGCAGCGTAGCCTACAATGAGCAGTTCTTC. Full variable domain (rest looked up from reference TRBV9 and TRBJ2-1): DSGVTQTPKHLITATGQRVTLRCSPRSGDLSVYWYQQSLDQGLQFLIQYYNGEERAKGNILERFSAQQFPDLHSELNLSSLELGDSALYFCASSVAYNEQFFGPGTRLTVL.

In this sample, this clonotype turned up many times. The chain links TRBV4-3 to TRBJ2-6, with 8 bases lining up with TRBD2. Germline-derived CDR1 and CDR2 are LGHNA and YSLEER. The CDR3 extends over 18 amino acids. The junction had 11 bases not matched to a gene; V was cut back by 4 bases and J by 3 bases. CDR3 DNA: TGCGCCAGCAGCCGCTTAGGGACTAGAGGTTTTGGGGCCAACGTCCTGACTTTC. Its protein product is CASSRLGTRGFGANVLTF.

This clonotype was detected ten times or more. The V and J genes are TRBV10-3 and TRBJ1-5; 7 bases are a match to TRBD1. Germline lookup yields CDR1 ENHRY and CDR2 SYGVKD. The V gene end was trimmed by 6 bases and the J gene end by 2 bases; junction bases not matched to a gene: 7. The CDR3 covers 15 residues. The CDR3 DNA is TGTGCCATCAGGTCCGACAGGGCCGGCAATCAGCCCCAGCATTTT. Amino acid sequence: CAIRSDRAGNQPQHF.

This clonotype was counted ten times or more. This chain uses TRBV11-2 with TRBJ2-5, with 10 bases aligning to TRBD1. The CDR3 sequence is 14 residues long. The V gene end was trimmed by 3 bases and the J gene end by 5 bases; junction bases not matched to a gene: 3. Germline lookup yields CDR1 SGHAT and CDR2 FQNNGV. In DNA, the CDR3 is TGTGCCAGCAGCTTGACAGGGGGCGGCGAGACCCAGTACTTC. Its translation is CASSLTGGGETQYF.

This clonotype was counted only a few times. This sequence joins TRBV5-1 and TRBJ2-2; 7 positions agree with TRBD2. Trimming at V came to 2 bases and at J to 0 bases, leaving 1 base not matched to a gene. The germline V gene has CDR1 SGHRS and CDR2 YFSETQ. The CDR3 has 15 amino acids. The CDR3 is CASSFAGANTGELFF. CDR3 bases: TGCGCCAGCAGCTTTGCGGGGGCGAACACCGGGGAGCTGTTTTTT.

This clonotype showed up just a few times. The V call is TRBV29-1, the J call TRBJ1-2, with TRBD1 as a possible D gene (6 bases). Deletions cut 6 bases from V and 4 bases from J, with 15 bases between. The CDR3 is 13 residues long. Germline assignment: CDR1 SQVTM and CDR2 ANQGSEA. The CDR3 reads CSVSGTRGYGYTF. Here the CDR3 DNA reads TGCAGCGTGTCCGGGACCAGGGGCTATGGCTACACCTTC.